The clone carrying this TCR beta chain showed up many times. The CDR3 runs to 12 residues. The ends were cut back, 7 bases at V and 6 bases at J, with 12 bases in the middle. Researchers took RNA transcripts and amplified the TCR beta CDR3 regions from them. First-round RT-PCR targeting the TCR CDR3 was performed with the HTBI primer set. Using its own MiXCR run on the multiplex PCR reads, TCRdb lists one record per CDR3 protein. The repertoire holds some 510,000 distinct CDR3 sequences, with less than 25% as singletons. The data were taken from a study of T cells in Graves' hyperthyroidism and ophthalmopathy.

This sequence originates from a man aged 18 to 30 with Graves' hyperthyroidism. This chain links TRBV12-3 or TRBV12-4 with TRBJ1-1; D might be TRBD1 (5 bases). Specimen: blood. DNA for the CDR3: TGTGCCAGCAAGGGACCTACGGCTGAAGCTTTCTTT. This encodes CASKGPTAEAFF.